This T cell receptor beta chain appears in the sequencing data of a study of blood T cell repertoires in COVID-19 (dated by TCRdb to about 2020). About the full investigation: The collaborator samples originated in the United States, Italy and Spain and spanned the acute and convalescent phases of COVID-19. The material from the prospective study consisted of cDNA or gDNA derived from T cells, B-cell-depleted T cells, or PBMCs. The dataset comprised deeply sampled blood TCRbeta repertoires from subjects exposed to, actively infected with, or recovered from COVID-19. The repertoires were released in a freely available public database intended as a resource for research on the immune response to SARS-CoV-2. Samples came from the ongoing ImmuneRACE study (first 160 participants) plus 1,254 subjects from 6 global collaborators. Sample metadata almost always included a de-identified subject ID, COVID-19 status, age in years and sex. HLA class I and class II types, where available, came from metadata supplied by the sample provider rather than from assay-based typing. The paper's findings and limits, for the study overall: How much clinical and demographic metadata was included differed by source and by participant, and the metadata was provided uncurated.

TCRbeta CDR3 regions were amplified from genomic DNA by means of the immunoSEQ Assay, a bias-controlled multiplex PCR. Turning to the authors' computational methods: The number of nucleated cells in each sample was estimated by amplification of reference gene primers within the assay. To quantify the absolute abundance of each unique TCRbeta CDR3 rearrangement, sequence reads were collapsed and filtered. For each sample, productive Simpson clonality was calculated as the square root of Simpson's diversity index across productive rearrangements. TCRdb took this table from immuneACCESS and kept in-frame rearrangements with V and J called. Such tables lack part of the clones; where checked against another copy, unresolved V genes explain under half of the gap, and the rest is unexplained. For V, J and clone size, that table is used; D and trimming come from the DNA. The sample table lists about 220,000 clones, 88% of them with a count of one. Clones ranked in the top ten supply approximately 2.7% of the sample.

Trimming leaves V shorter by 3 bases and J shorter by 3 bases, with the junction holding 11 bases beyond the gene matches. CDR1 and CDR2 (MNHNS, SASEGT) derive from the germline V gene. From its cysteine to its phenylalanine, the CDR3 spans 16 amino acids. Just the 48-base CDR3 DNA is kept, in frame starting at base 1. Points on this clone: Its specific antigen is unknown. No base quality information exists; no much larger clone differs at one position.

Participants in the prospective study were enrolled through a virtual design, were aged about 18 to 100 years, and lived in 20 to 30 United States geographic areas. In the prospective study, cohorts were assigned on the basis of participant-reported clinical history obtained from a screening survey and a study questionnaire. Recovered participants in ImmuneRACE Cohort 3 were defined as having two consecutive negative NP/OP PCR tests, clearance from a healthcare professional, or resolution of symptoms. Each participant in the prospective study had whole blood, serum and a nasopharyngeal or oropharyngeal swab collected by mobile phlebotomists. Additional blood draws and questionnaires over an approximately two-month period could optionally be provided by prospective study participants. Prospective study blood samples were shipped either frozen or at room temperature before DNA extraction.

This receptor was identified in a woman aged 25 to 39 who had recovered from COVID-19. The chain links TRBV6-1 with TRBJ2-7, with 7 middle bases fitting TRBD2. The specimen was PBMCs or T cells enriched from blood (not recorded which). At the DNA level, the sequence is TGTGCCAGCAGTGACTACGGACTAGGGACCCACTACGAGCAGTACTTC. It translates to CASSDYGLGTHYEQYF.